Listed below are T cell receptor beta chains from one sample, sequenced in a study of Graves' ophthalmopathy and Graves' hyperthyroidism. TCRdb re-called the multiplex PCR reads with MiXCR, one entry per CDR3 protein. The sample includes a few hundred thousand distinct CDR3 sequences, approximately 18% of them seen just once. Sequenced: peripheral blood. The source of these receptors is an adult woman with stable Graves' hyperthyroidism. The CDR3 runs from the conserved cysteine through the conserved F or W. Each record gives: clone size, D gene, V gene, J gene, CDR3 DNA, CDR3 protein. A D gene is named only where the DNA matches it firmly. Not all rows give a size; the values are once, few, many and, for expanded clones, a class.

clone size: .
D gene: .
V gene: TRBV5-1
J gene: TRBJ1-2
CDR3 DNA: TGCGCCAGCAGTCTTGATGGGACTAACTATGGCTACACCTTC
CDR3 protein: CASSLDGTNYGYTF

clone size: many
D gene: .
V gene: TRBV11-2
J gene: TRBJ2-7
CDR3 DNA: TGTGCCAGCAGCTTGGCCGGACCCCTCTACGAGCAGTACTTC
CDR3 protein: CASSLAGPLYEQYF

clone size: many
D gene: TRBD2
V gene: TRBV6-5
J gene: TRBJ2-7
CDR3 DNA: TGTGCCAGCCGTTCGGGACTAGCGGGTAACTACGAGCAGTACTTC
CDR3 protein: CASRSGLAGNYEQYF

clone size: many
D gene: TRBD2
V gene: TRBV4-2
J gene: TRBJ2-5
CDR3 DNA: TGTGCCAGCAGCCAAGATCGCGGGACTAGCGGGAGATCTGAGACCCAGTACTTC
CDR3 protein: CASSQDRGTSGRSETQYF

clone size: .
D gene: .
V gene: TRBV7-8
J gene: TRBJ1-3
CDR3 DNA: TGTGCCAGCAGCTTAGACCAATTCTCTGGAAACACCATATATTTT
CDR3 protein: CASSLDQFSGNTIYF

clone size: many
D gene: .
V gene: TRBV2
J gene: TRBJ1-1
CDR3 DNA: TGTGCCAGCCTAGTCCCCCCTGACACTGAAGCTTTCTTT
CDR3 protein: CASLVPPDTEAFF

clone size: once
D gene: .
V gene: TRBV6-5
J gene: TRBJ2-7
CDR3 DNA: TGTGCCAGCAGCTTATTCGGTGTCGGCTACGAGCAGTACTTC
CDR3 protein: CASSLFGVGYEQYF

clone size: many
D gene: .
V gene: TRBV7-2
J gene: TRBJ2-2
CDR3 DNA: TGTGCCAGCAGCTTAAGATTCGGGGAAGCGAACACCGGGGAGCTGTTTTTT
CDR3 protein: CASSLRFGEANTGELFF

clone size: many
D gene: TRBD2
V gene: TRBV7-2
J gene: TRBJ2-2
CDR3 DNA: TGTGCCAGCAGCTTAGCGGGACTAGCGGGAGCGCTTTCCGGGGAGCTGTTTTTT
CDR3 protein: CASSLAGLAGALSGELFF

clone size: many
D gene: .
V gene: TRBV7-9
J gene: TRBJ1-1
CDR3 DNA: TGTGCCAGCAGGCGAACGGGGATTTACACTGAAGCTTTCTTT
CDR3 protein: CASRRTGIYTEAFF

clone size: many
D gene: TRBD1
V gene: TRBV20-1
J gene: TRBJ1-2
CDR3 DNA: TGCAGTGCTCGCCCCCAGGGGGCCCGTGGCTACACCTTC
CDR3 protein: CSARPQGARGYTF

clone size: .
D gene: TRBD1
V gene: TRBV12-3/TRBV12-4
J gene: TRBJ1-5
CDR3 DNA: TGTGCCAGCAGTCCCGGGACAGGGTTCGGTCAGCCCCAGCATTTT
CDR3 protein: CASSPGTGFGQPQHF

clone size: many
D gene: .
V gene: TRBV15
J gene: TRBJ1-1
CDR3 DNA: TGTGCCACCAGCAGTCCTTATTCCCGGAACACTGAAGCTTTCTTT
CDR3 protein: CATSSPYSRNTEAFF

clone size: .
D gene: .
V gene: TRBV6-5
J gene: TRBJ2-3
CDR3 DNA: TGTGCCAGCAGTCTCTCGGGCGGGAGCACAGATACGCAGTATTTT
CDR3 protein: CASSLSGGSTDTQYF

clone size: many
D gene: .
V gene: TRBV20-1
J gene: TRBJ1-5
CDR3 DNA: TGCAGTGCTAGAGATCCAGGTGCAGGGCGGGGGCCCCAGCATTTT
CDR3 protein: CSARDPGAGRGPQHF

clone size: .
D gene: .
V gene: TRBV6-2/TRBV6-3
J gene: TRBJ1-1
CDR3 DNA: TGTGCCAGCAGAGCCTCAGGGAAAACTGAAGCTTTCTTT
CDR3 protein: CASRASGKTEAFF

clone size: many
D gene: TRBD2
V gene: TRBV20-1
J gene: TRBJ2-2
CDR3 DNA: TGCAGTGCTTCGGGGGGTAGCACCGGGGAGCTGTTTTTT
CDR3 protein: CSASGGSTGELFF

clone size: many
D gene: .
V gene: TRBV28
J gene: TRBJ2-2
CDR3 DNA: TGTGCCAGCAGTGGCCGAACCTTCACCGGGGAGCTGTTTTTT
CDR3 protein: CASSGRTFTGELFF

clone size: many
D gene: .
V gene: TRBV30
J gene: TRBJ1-2
CDR3 DNA: TGTGCCTGGAGTCGGGGCCTCGCACGGGATGGCTACACCTTC
CDR3 protein: CAWSRGLARDGYTF

clone size: .
D gene: .
V gene: TRBV12-3/TRBV12-4
J gene: TRBJ1-5
CDR3 DNA: TGTGCCAGCAGGCAGGGACGGGTCAATCAGCCCCAGCATTTT
CDR3 protein: CASRQGRVNQPQHF

clone size: few
D gene: TRBD1
V gene: TRBV7-2
J gene: TRBJ1-1
CDR3 DNA: TGTGCCAGCAGCTCCCTGACAGGGGGGCTAGGGGCTTTCTTT
CDR3 protein: CASSSLTGGLGAFF

clone size: many
D gene: .
V gene: TRBV7-2
J gene: TRBJ1-1
CDR3 DNA: TGTGCCAGCAGCTTATGGCTGGAGGTTACTGAAGCTTTCTTT
CDR3 protein: CASSLWLEVTEAFF